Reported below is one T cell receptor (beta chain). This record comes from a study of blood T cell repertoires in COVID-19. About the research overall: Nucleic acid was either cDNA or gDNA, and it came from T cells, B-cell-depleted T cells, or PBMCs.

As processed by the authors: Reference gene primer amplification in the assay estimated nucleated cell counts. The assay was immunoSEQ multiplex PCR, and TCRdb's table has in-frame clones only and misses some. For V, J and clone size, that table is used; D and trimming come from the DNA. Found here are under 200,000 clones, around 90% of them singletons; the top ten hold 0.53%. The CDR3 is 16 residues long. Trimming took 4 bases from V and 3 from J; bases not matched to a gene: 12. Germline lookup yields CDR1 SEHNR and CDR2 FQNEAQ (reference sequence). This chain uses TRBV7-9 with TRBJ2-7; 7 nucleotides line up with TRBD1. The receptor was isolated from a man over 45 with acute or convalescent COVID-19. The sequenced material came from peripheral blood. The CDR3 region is CASSSTLGRGNYEQYF. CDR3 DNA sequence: TGTGCCAGCAGCTCGACTCTGGGCAGGGGGAACTACGAGCAGTACTTC. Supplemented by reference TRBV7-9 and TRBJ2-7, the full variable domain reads DTGVSQNPRHKITKRGQNVTFRCDPISEHNRLYWYRQTLGQGPEFLTYFQNEAQLEKSRLLSDRFSAERPKGSFSTLEIQRTEQGDSAMYLCASSSTLGRGNYEQYFGPGTRLTVT.